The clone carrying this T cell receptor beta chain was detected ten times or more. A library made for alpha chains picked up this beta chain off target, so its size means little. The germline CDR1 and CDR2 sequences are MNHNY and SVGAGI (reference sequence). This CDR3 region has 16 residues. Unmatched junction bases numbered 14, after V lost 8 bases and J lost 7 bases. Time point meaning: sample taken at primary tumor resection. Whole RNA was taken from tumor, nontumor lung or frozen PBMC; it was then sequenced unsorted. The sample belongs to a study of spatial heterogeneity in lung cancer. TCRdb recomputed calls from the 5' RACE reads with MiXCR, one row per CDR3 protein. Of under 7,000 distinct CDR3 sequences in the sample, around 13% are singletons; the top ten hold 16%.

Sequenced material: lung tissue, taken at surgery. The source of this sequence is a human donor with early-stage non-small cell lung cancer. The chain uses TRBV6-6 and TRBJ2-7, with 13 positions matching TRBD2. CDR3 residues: CASSLRGTSGVREQYF. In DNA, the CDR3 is TGTGCCAGCTCACTACGAGGGACTAGCGGGGTCCGGGAGCAGTACTTC.